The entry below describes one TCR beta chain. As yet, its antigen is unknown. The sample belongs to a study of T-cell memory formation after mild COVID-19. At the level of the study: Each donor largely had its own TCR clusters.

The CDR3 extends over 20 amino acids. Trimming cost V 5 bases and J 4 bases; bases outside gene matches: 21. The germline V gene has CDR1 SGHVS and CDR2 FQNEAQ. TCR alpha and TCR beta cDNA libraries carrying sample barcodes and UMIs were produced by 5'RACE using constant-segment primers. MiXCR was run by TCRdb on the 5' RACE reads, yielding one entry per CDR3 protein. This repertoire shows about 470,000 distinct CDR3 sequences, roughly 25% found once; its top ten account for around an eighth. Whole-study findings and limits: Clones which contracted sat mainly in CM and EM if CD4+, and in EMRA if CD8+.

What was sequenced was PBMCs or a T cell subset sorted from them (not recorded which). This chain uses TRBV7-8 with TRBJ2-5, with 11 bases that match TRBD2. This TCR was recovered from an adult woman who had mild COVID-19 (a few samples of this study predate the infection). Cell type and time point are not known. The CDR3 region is CASSSGVAGLAALRGETQYF. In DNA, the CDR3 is TGTGCCAGCAGCAGCGGGGTCGCGGGACTAGCGGCCCTTAGGGGAGAGACCCAGTACTTC.